The 25 T cell receptor beta chains below come from one sample, sequenced in a study of patients and donors after allogeneic stem cell transplantation. MiXCR, run by TCRdb on the RT-PCR reads, gives a single entry per CDR3 protein. The table lists around 23,000 distinct CDR3 sequences, around 28% of them singletons. The sequenced material came from blood, either unsorted or a sorted T cell fraction (not recorded which). These receptors originate from a human donor who was either an allogeneic HSCT recipient or a stem cell or donor lymphocyte infusion donor (not recorded which). It is not recorded whose cells these are; they may come from a transplant donor.

This clonotype has ten or more counts. The V gene is TRBV5-6, the J gene TRBJ1-2; D is ambiguous. V was trimmed by 4 bases and J by 4 bases, leaving 11 bases between them. Germline V gene sequence: CDR1 SGHDT, CDR2 YYEEEE. There are 13 residues in the CDR3. The CDR3 loop is CASSLLFSYGYTF. The CDR3 DNA is TGTGCCAGCAGCCTCCTCTTTAGCTATGGCTACACCTTC.

The chain has TRBV4-2 and TRBJ1-1; maybe TRBD1 (6 bases). The CDR3 has 15 amino acids. CDR1 LGHNA and CDR2 YNFKEQ come from the germline V gene. Trimming took 4 bases from V and 1 from J, leaving 13 bases between them. The CDR3 DNA reads TGTGCCAGCAGCCCGCATACAGGGTCGAACACTGAAGCTTTCTTT. Protein sequence: CASSPHTGSNTEAFF.

The chain joins TRBV7-9 to TRBJ2-2; a weak D match, TRBD1 (6 bases). Germline V gives CDR1 SEHNR, CDR2 FQNEAQ (reference sequence). The CDR3 consists of 16 residues. Trimming stripped 4 bases from V and 2 bases from J, with 14 bases between. The DNA for the CDR3 is TGTGCCAGCAGCTCTATTCAGGGGATTAACACCGGGGAGCTGTTTTTT. It is translated as CASSSIQGINTGELFF.

This clonotype turned up a few times. The J gene is TRBJ2-2, the V gene TRBV6-5, with 9 bases fitting TRBD2. In germline, CDR1 is MNHEY, CDR2 SVGAGI. The CDR3 runs to 16 residues. V dropped 0 bases and J dropped 5; count of bases not matched to a gene: 4. The CDR3 DNA follows: TGTGCCAGCAGTTACTCGTCTAGCGGGGCTACCGGGGAGCTGTTTTTT. The encoded protein is CASSYSSSGATGELFF.

V is TRBV12-3 or TRBV12-4 and J is TRBJ1-4, with D perhaps TRBD1 (6 bases). The CDR3 covers 14 residues. V was trimmed by 4 bases and J by 0 bases, leaving 6 bases between them. The CDR3 loop reads CASSWTATNEKLFF. Written as DNA, the CDR3 is TGTGCCAGCAGTTGGACAGCAACTAATGAAAAACTGTTTTTT.

This clonotype has just a few counts. The chain has TRBV9 and TRBJ1-1, with D perhaps matching TRBD1 (5 bases). CDR1 and CDR2 (germline): SGDLS, YYNGEE. This CDR3 comprises 17 residues. Between the trimmed V and J ends, which lost 0 bases and 0 bases, there was a span of 15 bases. CDR3 protein: CASSVDPTGTMNTEAFF. DNA of the CDR3: TGTGCCAGCAGCGTAGACCCAACGGGGACGATGAACACTGAAGCTTTCTTT.

This chain's CDR3 is CASSQGQGLTEAFF. The CDR3 DNA follows: TGTGCCAGCAGCCAGGGCCAGGGACTCACTGAAGCTTTCTTT. The chain has TRBV3-1 and TRBJ1-1; maybe TRBD1 (5 bases). The V and J ends lost 3 bases and 4 bases respectively, with 12 bases between them. Germline V gives CDR1 LGHDT, CDR2 YNNKEL (reference sequence). The CDR3 sequence is 14 residues long.

This clonotype came up many times. The gene calls are TRBV27 and TRBJ1-6; the D is unclear. The germline V gene encodes CDR1 MNHEY and CDR2 SMNVEV (reference sequence). The V gene lost 10 bases and the J gene lost 3 bases, with 1 base spanning the gap. The CDR3 is made up of 10 amino acids. The CDR3 here is CANYNSPLHF. CDR3 nucleotides: TGTGCCAACTATAATTCACCCCTCCACTTT.

The V and J genes are TRBV27 and TRBJ1-6; D is unclear. Between the trimmed V and J ends, which lost 6 bases and 10 bases, there was a span of 16 bases. CDR3 length: 14 amino acids. Germline V CDR1 and CDR2: MNHEY, SMNVEV (reference sequence). The CDR3 nucleotides are TGTGCCAGCAGCCACTTTTTGGGTGAATCACCCCTCCACTTT. Translation gives CASSHFLGESPLHF.

J is TRBJ1-6 and V is TRBV4-3; D gene unclear. The CDR3 consists of 14 residues. Germline V CDR1 and CDR2: LGHNA, YSLEER. V was trimmed by 1 base and J by 9 bases, leaving 10 bases between them. In nucleotides, the CDR3 is TGCGCCAGCAGCCAAGTATTCGGCCTTTCACCCCTCCACTTT. This gives the protein CASSQVFGLSPLHF.

This chain links TRBV6-4 with TRBJ1-5, with TRBD1 as a possible D gene (5 bases). Trimming removed 7 bases from V and 7 bases from J, with 11 bases in between. Germline lookup yields CDR1 MRHNA and CDR2 SNTAGT. This CDR3 contains 12 residues. CDR3 nucleotide sequence: TGTGCCAGCACCGTCCGGGGGCAGCCCCAGCATTTT. Its translation is CASTVRGQPQHF.

The rearrangement links TRBV7-6 to TRBJ2-1, with 7 bases that match TRBD1. Germline V lookup: CDR1 SGHVS, CDR2 FNYEAQ. The ends lost 4 bases at V and 6 bases at J; junction bases unmatched: 12. The CDR3 runs 16 residues. The CDR3 loop reads CASSSFDGTAFNEQFF. The CDR3, as DNA: TGTGCCAGCAGCTCATTCGACGGGACAGCGTTCAATGAGCAGTTCTTC.

This clonotype showed up many times. The chain uses TRBV4-2 and TRBJ1-5; TRBD1 is a possible D gene (5 bases). The CDR3 extends over 14 amino acids. Germline loops: CDR1 LGHNA, CDR2 YNFKEQ. The germline V and J ends were trimmed by 4 bases and 7 bases, with 14 bases remaining between them. CDR3 DNA: TGTGCCAGCAGCCGAGGGCTAGGGGACCAGCCCCAGCATTTT. Protein product: CASSRGLGDQPQHF.

This chain joins TRBV4-3 and TRBJ2-1; D call uncertain. V was pared by 0 bases and J by 0 bases, with 6 bases between. CDR1 and CDR2 from the germline V gene are LGHNA and YSLEER. The CDR3 extends over 15 amino acids. DNA of the CDR3: TGCGCCAGCAGCCAAGATCATGGCTCCTACAATGAGCAGTTCTTC. Amino acids: CASSQDHGSYNEQFF.

This clonotype appeared many times. The J gene is TRBJ1-5, the V gene TRBV4-3, with TRBD1 identical over 8 bases. CDR3 size: 17 residues. Losses at the gene ends were 4 bases for V and 2 bases for J; bases not matched to a gene: 10. Germline-derived CDR1 and CDR2 are LGHNA and YSLEER. CDR3 region: CASSPRAGGGGNQPQHF. CDR3 DNA sequence: TGCGCCAGCAGCCCGCGGGCAGGGGGCGGTGGCAATCAGCCCCAGCATTTT.

The table lists this clonotype with a few counts. The CDR3: CSASSRDLYGYTF. The DNA of the CDR3 is TGCAGTGCTAGTTCCCGGGACCTCTATGGCTACACCTTC. The chain carries TRBV20-1 and TRBJ1-2, with a possible D match to TRBD1 (5 bases). Germline lookup yields CDR1 DFQATT and CDR2 SNEGSKA (reference sequence). The V and J ends lost 3 bases and 4 bases respectively, with 12 bases between them. This CDR3 comprises 13 residues.

This sequence joins TRBV7-3 and TRBJ2-3; 9 bases are shared with TRBD2. V lost 2 bases, J lost 3 bases, and 6 bases stayed unmatched. This CDR3 comprises 16 residues. Germline V gene sequence: CDR1 SGHTA, CDR2 FQGTGA. CDR3 amino acids: CASSLSRAGGTDTQYF. As DNA, the CDR3 is TGTGCCAGCAGCTTATCCCGAGCGGGGGGTACAGATACGCAGTATTTT. The variable domain in full, completed from reference TRBV7-3 and TRBJ2-3, reads GAGVSQTPSNKVTEKGKYVELRCDPISGHTALYWYRQSLGQGPEFLIYFQGTGAADDSGLPNDRFFAVRPEGSVSTLKIQRTERGDSAVYLCASSLSRAGGTDTQYFGPGTRLTVL.

Only one count was recorded for this clonotype. The chain employs TRBV28 and TRBJ2-7, with D possibly being TRBD2 (5 bases). This CDR3 comprises 12 residues. The V gene lost 6 bases and the J gene lost 0 bases, with 6 bases spanning the gap. In germline, CDR1 is MDHEN, CDR2 SYDVKM. CDR3 coding DNA: TGTGCCAGCAGCCGGGACTCCTACGAGCAGTACTTC. Its protein is CASSRDSYEQYF.

This clonotype was found a few times. The chain links TRBV7-9 to TRBJ1-1; D is undetermined. The CDR3 contains 12 residues. Trimming took off 5 bases at V and 5 bases at J, with 9 bases between the two ends. Germline V CDR1 and CDR2: SEHNR, FQNEAQ (reference sequence). The CDR3 protein is CASSLGWTEAFF. For the CDR3, the DNA is TGTGCCAGCAGCCTTGGGTGGACTGAAGCTTTCTTT. Together with reference TRBV7-9 and TRBJ1-1, the CDR3 gives the full variable domain: DTGVSQNPRHKITKRGQNVTFRCDPISEHNRLYWYRQTLGQGPEFLTYFQNEAQLEKSRLLSDRFSAERPKGSFSTLEIQRTEQGDSAMYLCASSLGWTEAFFGQGTRLTVV.

The V call is TRBV18, the J call TRBJ1-5; no definite D call. The germline CDR1 and CDR2 sequences are KGHSH and LQKENI. With 3 bases removed from V and 2 bases from J, the gap between germline ends came to 11 bases. The CDR3 runs to 15 residues. CDR3 DNA: TGTGCCAGCTCACCTGTAAGAGTCGGCAATCAGCCCCAGCATTTT. The encoded protein is CASSPVRVGNQPQHF. The full variable domain, its missing parts supplied by reference TRBV18 and TRBJ1-5, is NAGVMQNPRHLVRRRGQEARLRCSPMKGHSHVYWYRQLPEEGLKFMVYLQKENIIDESGMPKERFSAEFPKEGPSILRIQQVVRGDSAAYFCASSPVRVGNQPQHFGDGTRLSIL.

This sequence joins TRBV5-8 and TRBJ2-7; D gene unclear. CDR1 SGHTS and CDR2 YDEGEE come from the germline V gene. Between the trimmed V and J ends, which lost 0 bases and 3 bases, there was a span of 7 bases. CDR3 length: 13 residues. Here the CDR3 DNA reads TGTGCCAGCAGCTTGGGACACAACTACGAGCAGTACGTC. Translated: CASSLGHNYEQYV.

This clonotype was counted only a few times. J is TRBJ1-4 and V is TRBV4-2, with D perhaps matching TRBD1 (6 bases). Trimming took 3 bases from V and 4 from J, leaving 12 bases between them. CDR3 length: 15 amino acids. CDR1 is LGHNA, CDR2 YNFKEQ, per germline. The CDR3 region has the DNA TGTGCCAGCAGCCAGGGCCCGGGACATAATGAAAAACTGTTTTTT. Amino acid sequence: CASSQGPGHNEKLFF.

This clonotype was picked up a small number of times. This chain joins TRBV20-1 and TRBJ1-3; D gene ambiguous. This CDR3 has 12 amino acids. The ends were cut back, 5 bases at V and 0 bases at J, with 5 bases in the middle. Germline CDR1 is DFQATT and CDR2 is SNEGSKA (reference sequence). CDR3: CSAASSGNTIYF. CDR3 sequence (DNA): TGCAGTGCTGCCAGCTCTGGAAACACCATATATTTT.

This clonotype was counted ten times or more. CDR3 sequence reads: CASSQDGGTNQPQHF. CDR3 sequence (DNA): TGCGCCAGCAGCCAAGATGGGGGCACGAATCAGCCCCAGCATTTT. The rearrangement links TRBV4-3 to TRBJ1-5, with a weak D call TRBD1 (6 bases). This CDR3 has 15 residues. Deletions cut 0 bases from V and 4 bases from J, with 10 bases between. Germline CDR1 and CDR2: LGHNA and YSLEER.

The table lists this clonotype with many counts. The J gene is TRBJ1-6, the V gene TRBV6-5; D is possibly TRBD1 (6 bases). The CDR3 runs 21 residues. CDR1 and CDR2 from the germline V gene are MNHEY and SVGAGI. Trimming took 0 bases from V and 1 from J, leaving 22 bases between them. The CDR3 here is CASSYSGGRGTAGSYNSPLHF. The CDR3 region has the DNA TGTGCCAGCAGTTACTCGGGGGGGCGAGGCACCGCAGGGTCCTATAATTCACCCCTCCACTTT.